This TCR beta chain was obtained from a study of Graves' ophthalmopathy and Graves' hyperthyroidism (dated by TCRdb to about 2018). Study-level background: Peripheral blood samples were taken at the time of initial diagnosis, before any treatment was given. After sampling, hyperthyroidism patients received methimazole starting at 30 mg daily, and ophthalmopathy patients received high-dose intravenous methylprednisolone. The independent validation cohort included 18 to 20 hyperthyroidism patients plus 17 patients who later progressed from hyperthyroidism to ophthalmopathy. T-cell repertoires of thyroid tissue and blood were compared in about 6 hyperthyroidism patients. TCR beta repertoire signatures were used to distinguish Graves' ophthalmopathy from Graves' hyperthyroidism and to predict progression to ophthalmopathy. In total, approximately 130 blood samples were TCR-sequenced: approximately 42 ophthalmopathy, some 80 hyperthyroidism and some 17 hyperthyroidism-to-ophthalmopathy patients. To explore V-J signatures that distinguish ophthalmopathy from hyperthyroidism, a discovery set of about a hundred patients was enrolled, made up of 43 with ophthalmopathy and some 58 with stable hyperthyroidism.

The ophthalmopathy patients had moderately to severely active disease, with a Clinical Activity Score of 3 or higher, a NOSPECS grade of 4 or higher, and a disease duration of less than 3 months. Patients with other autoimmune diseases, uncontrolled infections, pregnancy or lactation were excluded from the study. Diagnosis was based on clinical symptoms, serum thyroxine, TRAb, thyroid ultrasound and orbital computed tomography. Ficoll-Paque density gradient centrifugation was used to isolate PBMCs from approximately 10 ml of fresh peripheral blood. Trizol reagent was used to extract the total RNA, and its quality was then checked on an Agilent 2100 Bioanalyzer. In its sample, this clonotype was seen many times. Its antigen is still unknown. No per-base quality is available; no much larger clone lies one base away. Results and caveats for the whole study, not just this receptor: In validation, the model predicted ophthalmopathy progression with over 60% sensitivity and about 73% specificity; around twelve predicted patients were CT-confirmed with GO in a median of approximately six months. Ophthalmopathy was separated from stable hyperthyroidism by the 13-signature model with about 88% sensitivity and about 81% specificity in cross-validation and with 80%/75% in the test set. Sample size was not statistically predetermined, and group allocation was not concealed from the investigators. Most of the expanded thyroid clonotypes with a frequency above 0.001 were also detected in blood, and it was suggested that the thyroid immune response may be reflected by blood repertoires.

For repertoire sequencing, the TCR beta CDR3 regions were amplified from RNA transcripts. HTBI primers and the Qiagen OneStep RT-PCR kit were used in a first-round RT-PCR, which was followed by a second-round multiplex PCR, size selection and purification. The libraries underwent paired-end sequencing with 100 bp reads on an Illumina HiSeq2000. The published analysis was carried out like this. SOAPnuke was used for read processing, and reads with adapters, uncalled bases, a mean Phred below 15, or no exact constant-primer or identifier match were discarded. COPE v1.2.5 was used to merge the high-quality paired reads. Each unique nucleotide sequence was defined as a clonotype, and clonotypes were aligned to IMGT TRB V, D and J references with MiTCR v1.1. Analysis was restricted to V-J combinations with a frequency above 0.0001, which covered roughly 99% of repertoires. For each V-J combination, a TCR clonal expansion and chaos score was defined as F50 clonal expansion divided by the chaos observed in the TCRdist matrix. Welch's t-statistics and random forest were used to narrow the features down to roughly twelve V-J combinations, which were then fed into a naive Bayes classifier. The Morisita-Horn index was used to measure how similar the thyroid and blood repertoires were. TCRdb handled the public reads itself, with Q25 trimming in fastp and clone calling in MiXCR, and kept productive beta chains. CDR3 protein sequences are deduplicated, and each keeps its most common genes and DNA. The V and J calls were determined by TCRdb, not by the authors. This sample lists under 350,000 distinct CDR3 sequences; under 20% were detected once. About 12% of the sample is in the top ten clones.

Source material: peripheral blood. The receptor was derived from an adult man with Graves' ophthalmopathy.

The CDR3 in this case is CAWSVRITEAFF. In nucleotide form, the sequence is TGTGCCTGGAGTGTAAGAATAACTGAAGCTTTCTTT. The rearranged chain carries TRBV30 and TRBJ1-1, with no confident D gene call. The cysteine opens and the phenylalanine closes a CDR3 of 12 amino acids. Only CDR3 DNA is held: 36 bases, read in frame from base 1. Relative to germline, V is 0 bases shorter and J is 5 bases shorter, with 7 bases between their ends. As encoded in the germline V gene (reference sequence), CDR1 is GTSNPN while CDR2 is SVGIG. With the portions outside the CDR3 filled from the reference TRBV30 and TRBJ1-1 genes, the complete variable region becomes SQTIHQWPATLVQPVGSPLSLECTVEGTSNPNLYWYRQAAGRGLQLLFYSVGIGQISSEVPQNLSASRPQDRQFILSSKKLLLSDSGFYLCAWSVRITEAFFGQGTRLTVV.